Presented here are 10 T cell receptor beta chains from one specimen sequenced in a study of vaccination and CD4 T cells after COVID-19. No cognate antigen is known for these TCRs. The treatment was: roughly 11-day PBMC culture with coronavirus spike peptide pools or control peptides (ViraFEST assay). An Oncomine TCR Beta short-read assay was used to sequence the DNA from cultured CD4+ T cells. TCRdb reprocessed the PCR reads via MiXCR and lists one record per CDR3 protein. In the table there are 15,000 to 20,000 distinct CDR3 sequences, 58% of which are singletons. Source: CD4+ T cells from blood, cultured in vitro, taken before SARS-CoV-2 vaccination. The origin of the receptors is a human donor who had recovered from COVID-19.

This clonotype was recorded a few times. The genes are TRBV19 and TRBJ1-5; 10 bases line up with TRBD1. V shed 8 bases and J 2 bases; nucleotides not matched to a gene: 6. This CDR3 spans 15 amino acids. Germline V gene data show CDR1 as LNHDA and CDR2 as SQIVND (reference sequence). The CDR3 sequence: CASRPGTGGNQPQHF. CDR3 coding DNA: TGTGCCAGTCGACCCGGGACAGGGGGCAATCAGCCCCAGCATTTT. Full variable domain (rest looked up from reference TRBV19 and TRBJ1-5): DGGITQSPKYLFRKEGQNVTLSCEQNLNHDAMYWYRQDPGQGLRLIYYSQIVNDFQKGDIAEGYSVSREKKESFPLTVTSAQKNPTAFYLCASRPGTGGNQPQHFGDGTRLSIL.

This clonotype occurred once. This chain uses TRBV10-2 with TRBJ2-1, with D perhaps assigned TRBD1 or TRBD2 (5 bases each). The CDR3 extends over 14 amino acids. Per germline, CDR1 WSHSY and CDR2 SAAADI. V was trimmed by 8 bases and J by 0 bases, leaving 11 bases between them. The DNA for the CDR3 is TGCGCCAGCCGGGACGGTAACTCCTACAATGAGCAGTTCTTC. Its protein product is CASRDGNSYNEQFF.

J is TRBJ2-7 and V is TRBV6-2 or TRBV6-3, with a possible D match to TRBD2 (6 bases). V was clipped by 5 bases and J by 2 bases, with 10 bases between them. The CDR3 is 13 residues long. Germline CDR1 is MNHEY and CDR2 is SVGEGT. CDR3 residues: CASSRTITYEQYF. The CDR3, as DNA: TGTGCCAGCAGTCGGACTATCACCTACGAGCAGTACTTC.

This clonotype has a handful of counts. The gene calls are TRBV7-9 and TRBJ1-1; D might be TRBD1 (5 bases). The CDR3 covers 14 residues. V lost 1 base and J lost 6, with 12 bases in between. CDR1 SEHNR and CDR2 FQNEAQ come from the germline V gene (reference sequence). CDR3 amino acids: CASSLVYRGAEAFF. The CDR3 DNA reads TGTGCCAGCAGCTTAGTTTATCGGGGGGCTGAAGCTTTCTTT.

This chain uses TRBV10-2 with TRBJ2-7; 9 bases fit TRBD1. The CDR3 runs 16 residues. Germline V gene sequence: CDR1 WSHSY, CDR2 SAAADI. The V segment lost 4 bases and the J segment 1 base; nucleotides outside the gene matches: 8. In DNA, the CDR3 is TGCGCCAGCAGTGCCGTCCCCGGGACAGGGTCCTACGAGCAGTACTTC. It encodes CASSAVPGTGSYEQYF.

This chain links TRBV2 with TRBJ2-1; 7 positions match TRBD2. Trimming at V came to 6 bases and at J to 2 bases, leaving 4 bases not matched to a gene. The germline gives CDR1 SNHLY, CDR2 FYNNEI. CDR3 length: 14 amino acids. DNA of the CDR3: TGTGCCAGCAGGACCAGCGGGACCTACAATGAGCAGTTCTTC. It is translated as CASRTSGTYNEQFF.

CDR3 amino acids: CASRPPGSRADTQYF. Written as DNA, the CDR3 is TGCGCCAGCCGTCCCCCTGGTAGCCGCGCGGATACGCAGTATTTT. This chain joins TRBV10-2 and TRBJ2-3, with D hard to call. CDR1 WSHSY and CDR2 SAAADI come from the germline V gene. CDR3 length equals 15 residues. Between the trimmed V and J ends, which lost 8 bases and 6 bases, there was a span of 21 bases.

The chain recombines TRBV20-1 with TRBJ2-7; 9 nucleotides match TRBD2. Germline V CDR1 and CDR2: DFQATT, SNEGSKA (reference sequence). The CDR3 sequence is 13 residues long. V lost 6 bases to trimming and J lost 4 bases; unmatched junction nucleotides: 7. This CDR3 is CSAQAGGQYEQYF. CDR3 nucleotides: TGCAGTGCCCAGGCGGGAGGGCAATACGAGCAGTACTTC.

This chain links TRBV12-3 or TRBV12-4 with TRBJ2-3, with D perhaps matching TRBD1 (6 bases). Trimming cost V 2 bases and J 2 bases, with 11 bases left between them. The CDR3 has 15 amino acids. CDR3 DNA: TGTGCCAGCAGTTTATCAGGGGTCCTCACAGATACGCAGTATTTT. This gives the protein CASSLSGVLTDTQYF.

V gene TRBV20-1 combines with J gene TRBJ2-1; TRBD1 matches at 10 bases. V was pared by 3 bases and J by 8 bases, with 13 bases of the junction left unmatched. CDR1 is DFQATT and CDR2 is SNEGSKA in the germline V gene (reference sequence). CDR3 length equals 16 residues. The CDR3 region has the DNA TGCAGTGCTAGGGCATCCCGGGACAGGGGTCGGGATGAGCAGTTCTTC. This gives the protein CSARASRDRGRDEQFF.